This note documents a single TCR beta chain sequence. It is likely a read error, because the conserved phenylalanine at the end of the CDR3 is missing. It is unclear where the CDR3 begins or ends on the DNA, so no DNA is shown, and the CDR3 is as TCRdb lists it. The sample originates from a study of cytomegalovirus exposure and HLA in healthy donors. Ends included, the CDR3 has 11 residues. 60 Vbeta and 13 Jbeta primers were used in PCR. Only in-frame clones appear in the TCRdb table, and some are missing; sequencing was by immunoSEQ multiplex PCR. This table has 90,000 to 150,000 clones, over 65% appearing once.

Sequencing was done on a sample of PBMCs. The TCR was taken from a woman in her twenties or thirties in good health and CMV-seropositive. The chain employs TRBV6-7 and TRBJ1-6; whether TRBD1, the table's D call, matches the DNA was not checked. TRBV6-7 counts as an open reading frame of uncertain function. CDR3 sequence: CASSPDRDHLL.